The present T cell receptor beta chain was sequenced within a study of T cell repertoires in cytomegalovirus infection (dated 2019 in TCRdb). At the level of the whole study: The peptide stimulations were aimed at well-studied HLA-B-restricted epitopes as well as recently identified HLA-C-restricted CMV epitopes, whose presentation resists viral immunomodulation. Donor HLA type was relevant to the analysis, because carriage of CMV infection together with the matching HLA type was indicated by public TCR beta signatures. Results the study describes overall, beyond this receptor: In both this cohort and an independent roughly 350-donor cohort, the cumulative frequency of public TCR beta family members distinguished carriers of CMV infection plus the relevant HLA type. The ex vivo response was dominated by HLA-C-restricted CMV-specific TCR beta clonotypes, which also provided the single most frequent clonotype in two of eight donors.

This clonotype has just a few counts. No cognate antigen has been identified for it. Base-call qualities are not available, and no considerably larger clone is one nucleotide away. Sequencing was carried out with an Illumina HiSeq 1500. The public sequencing data were trimmed at Q25 with fastp and processed into clonotypes with MiXCR by TCRdb, which kept only in-frame beta chains. For every CDR3 protein sequence, its rows merge into one entry that carries the most common genes and DNA. This sample comprises around 750,000 distinct CDR3 sequences, around a third of them detected only once. The ten largest clones add up to 9.5% to 15% of the sample. The label giving this sample's treatment or condition can be read as: in vitro stimulation with specific CMV peptide epitopes to enrich CMV-specific T cells. V sheds 6 bases and J sheds 2 bases, leaving 11 bases between their ends. Inclusive of the bounding cysteine and valine, the CDR3 is 13 residues long. The kept DNA is CDR3 alone, 39 bases in frame from the first base. For CDR1 and CDR2, the germline V gene lists SNHLY and FYNNEI.

This sample comprised cultured CD8+ T cells from PBMCs, obtained from culture after CMV antigen stimulation. The origin of this receptor is a human donor in good health (CMV status not recorded). Some clones in this sample may be carry-over from other donors' samples. Rearrangement joined TRBV2 to TRBJ2-7; a confident D gene designation cannot be given. The sequenced DNA: TGTGCCAGCAGCCCCATAGCTACCTACGAGCAGTACGTC. The encoded protein is CASSPIATYEQYV.